Presented here are 16 T cell receptor beta chains from one specimen sequenced in a study of blood T cell repertoires in COVID-19. TCRdb keeps only in-frame clones here, not all; method: immunoSEQ multiplex PCR. Altogether around 160,000 clones are present, around 89% being singletons, with the ten largest covering roughly 3.1%. The sequenced material came from peripheral blood. The receptors originated from a man between 60 and 70 years old with acute or convalescent COVID-19.

The sample holds one count of this clone. This sequence joins TRBV7-2 and TRBJ1-1; the D gene is possibly TRBD1 (5 bases). CDR1 is SGHTA and CDR2 is FQGNSA in the germline V gene. This CDR3 region has 15 residues. V was shortened by 5 bases and J by 2 bases, with 15 bases between the two germline ends. The CDR3 DNA reads as TGTGCCAGCAGCGCCTCAGTCAGGGTAAACACTGAAGCTTTCTTT. Translated, it gives CASSASVRVNTEAFF.

Points on this clone: The sample carries other DNA sequences with the same CDR3. The J gene is TRBJ1-2, the V gene TRBV6-5; TRBD1 might be the D (6 bases). Germline V gives CDR1 MNHEY, CDR2 SVGAGI. V lost 6 bases to trimming and J lost 2 bases, with 13 bases between them. The CDR3 runs 14 residues. DNA of the CDR3: TGTGCCAGCAGGTTACAGGGCTCCAACTATGGCTACACCTTC. Translated, it gives CASRLQGSNYGYTF.

This sequence joins TRBV24-1 and TRBJ1-5; a weak D match, TRBD1 (6 bases). The V end was cut by 9 bases, the J end by 7 bases, with 21 bases between. Germline CDR1 is KGHDR and CDR2 is SFDVKD. The CDR3 loop spans 15 amino acids. In DNA, the CDR3 is TGTGCCACCTCTTCCCAGACAGGCGTGTACCAGCCCCAGCATTTT. This codes for CATSSQTGVYQPQHF.

This chain links TRBV10-1 with TRBJ2-2; D not resolved. Germline CDR1 reads WNHNN; CDR2 reads SYGVQD (reference sequence). The CDR3 consists of 14 residues. V lost 7 bases to trimming and J lost 0 bases, with 9 bases between them. Here the CDR3 DNA reads TGCGCCAGCATGGGCACCTCGAACACCGGGGAGCTGTTTTTT. Its translation: CASMGTSNTGELFF.

The rearrangement links TRBV21-1 to TRBJ1-1; the D call of TRBD1 is as the table states it, not checked on the DNA. TRBV21-1 is noted as a pseudogene. This CDR3 is 16 amino acids long. The CDR3 nucleotides are TGTGCCAGCACCACGGAACAGGGTACTATGAACACTGAAGCTTTCTTT. This codes for CASTTEQGTMNTEAFF.

This chain connects TRBV29-1 to TRBJ1-2; D is uncertain. CDR1 is SQVTM and CDR2 is ANQGSEA in the germline V gene. V dropped 7 bases and J dropped 8 bases, with 17 bases sitting between them. The length of the CDR3 is 12 residues. In DNA, the CDR3 is TGCAGCGCCTTCCCCGCGGCTGAGGGCTACACCTTC. The encoded protein is CSAFPAAEGYTF. Using reference TRBV29-1 and TRBJ1-2 for the parts outside the CDR3, the full variable domain is SAVISQKPSRDICQRGTSLTIQCQVDSQVTMMFWYRQQPGQSLTLIATANQGSEATYESGFVIDKFPISRPNLTFSTLTVSNMSPEDSSIYLCSAFPAAEGYTFGSGTRLTVV.

The V gene is TRBV2, the J gene TRBJ1-3; no firm D call. V was cut by 6 bases and J by 3 bases, with 12 bases left in between. From germline, CDR1 is SNHLY and CDR2 FYNNEI. This CDR3 spans 14 amino acids. CDR3 nucleotide sequence: TGTGCCAGCAGGGCAAACAGCCTTGGAAACACCATATATTTT. Protein sequence: CASRANSLGNTIYF.

The gene calls are TRBV6-5 and TRBJ2-7; weak D call: TRBD1 (6 bases). The length of the CDR3 is 13 residues. Trimming left V 4 bases short and J 3 bases short, with 10 bases between. The germline V gene encodes CDR1 MNHEY and CDR2 SVGAGI. CDR3 sequence: CASSFRGDYEQYF. The CDR3 coding sequence is TGTGCCAGCAGTTTCAGGGGTGACTACGAGCAGTACTTC.

This sequence joins TRBV5-1 and TRBJ1-2, with no clear D. CDR3 length equals 14 residues. Germline lookup yields CDR1 SGHRS and CDR2 YFSETQ. V was trimmed by 0 bases and J by 8 bases, leaving 14 bases between them. The chain's CDR3 is CASSLAVVPGGYTF. CDR3 nucleotides: TGCGCCAGCAGCTTGGCGGTAGTCCCGGGAGGCTACACCTTC.

The CDR3 DNA reads as TGTGCCAGCAGCCCCCTCGAGGGAAGCTCCTACGAGCAGTACTTC. This codes for CASSPLEGSSYEQYF. The chain uses TRBV14 and TRBJ2-7; possible D gene TRBD2, 5 bases. The CDR3 is 15 amino acids. Germline V CDR1 and CDR2: SGHDN, FVKESK. Between the trimmed V and J ends, which lost 4 bases and 0 bases, there was a span of 13 bases.

The gene calls are TRBV7-3 and TRBJ1-1; 8 nucleotides line up with TRBD1. Losses at the gene ends were 4 bases for V and 6 bases for J; bases not matched to a gene: 4. The CDR3 extends over 13 amino acids. The germline V gene has CDR1 SGHTA and CDR2 FQGTGA. The CDR3 reads CASSSVQGAEAFF. The CDR3 nucleotides are TGTGCCAGCAGCTCCGTACAGGGGGCTGAAGCTTTCTTT.

The chain recombines TRBV7-9 with TRBJ2-2; D gene uncertain. Germline V gene sequence: CDR1 SEHNR, CDR2 FQNEAQ (reference sequence). Trimming pared 4 bases from V and 3 bases from J, leaving 12 bases between. This CDR3 comprises 15 residues. The CDR3 nucleotides are TGTGCCAGCAGCTCCCAAACCGCGGACACCGGGGAGCTGTTTTTT. Amino acid sequence: CASSSQTADTGELFF.

The chain combines TRBV12-5 with TRBJ1-1, with 8 bases matching TRBD1. This CDR3 comprises 15 residues. CDR1 and CDR2 (germline): LGHNT, FRNRAP. The J segment lost 4 bases and the V segment lost 5 bases, leaving 9 bases of the junction unmatched. CDR3 coding DNA: TGTGCTAGTGGTCCACAGACAGGGGCGACCACTGAAGCTTTCTTT. Its translation: CASGPQTGATTEAFF. Variable domain in full (rest from reference TRBV12-5 and TRBJ1-1): DARVTQTPRHKVTEMGQEVTMRCQPILGHNTVFWYRQTMMQGLELLAYFRNRAPLDDSGMPKDRFSAEMPDATLATLKIQPSEPRDSAVYFCASGPQTGATTEAFFGQGTRLTVV.

The chain joins TRBV6-6 to TRBJ1-2, with D perhaps TRBD1 (5 bases). The germline V gene encodes CDR1 MNHNY and CDR2 SVGAGI (reference sequence). The CDR3 is made up of 14 amino acids. The V end was cut by 8 bases, the J end by 0 bases, with 13 bases between. CDR3 nucleotide sequence: TGTGCCAGCCTAGACAGCAATTCTAACTATGGCTACACCTTC. Its translation is CASLDSNSNYGYTF.

The chain combines TRBV6-5 with TRBJ1-3; 7 nucleotides agree with TRBD1. The CDR3 contains 15 residues. Germline-derived CDR1 and CDR2 are MNHEY and SVGAGI. Trimming removed 6 bases from V and 4 bases from J; junction bases left unmatched: 9. CDR3 DNA: TGTGCCAGCAGCTTGGACAGGACTCCCGGAAACACCATATATTTT. Its translation is CASSLDRTPGNTIYF.

The chain uses TRBV5-1 and TRBJ2-7, with 7 bases identical to TRBD1. Germline CDR1 reads SGHRS; CDR2 reads YFSETQ. V shed 8 bases, J shed 4 bases, and the junction held 3 bases outside the gene matches. The CDR3 contains 11 residues. The CDR3 sequence is CASRTGYEQYF. The CDR3, as DNA: TGCGCCAGTAGGACAGGTTACGAGCAGTACTTC.